This TCR beta chain was sequenced during a study of cytomegalovirus exposure and HLA in healthy donors. As to this clone: Its antigen remains unidentified.

General study results and limits: In vitro checks showed that a few CMV-associated chains really do target CMV antigens.

The germline V and J ends were trimmed by 4 bases and 1 base, with 26 bases remaining between them. The CDR3 totals 19 residues. Germline CDR1 and CDR2: SGHNT and YYREEE (reference sequence). Amplification used 60 Vbeta primers and 13 Jbeta primers. Only in-frame clones appear in the TCRdb table, and some are missing; sequencing was by immunoSEQ multiplex PCR. The profile covers over 150,000 clones, with about 68% appearing a single time and around 1.9% taken by the ten largest. Sequencing used PBMCs. The TCR sequence derives from a man aged 30 to 39 in good health and CMV-seronegative. The chain has TRBV5-4 and TRBJ2-5; a weak D match, TRBD2 (6 bases). CDR3 residues: CASSGLGSSATPLQETQYF. Written as DNA, the CDR3 is TGTGCCAGCAGCGGTCTCGGGAGTAGCGCAACGCCCCTCCAAGAGACCCAGTACTTC.